This entry lists 28 T cell receptor beta chains sequenced from one sample in a study. Each CDR3 protein is one row after TCRdb ran MiXCR on the RT-PCR reads. The sample holds approximately 720,000 distinct CDR3 sequences; 13% to 15% are singletons and the top ten take roughly 3.9%. The specimen was memory CD4+ T cells from blood. These TCRs come from a female donor in good health, serving as a healthy control.

Ten or more counts support this clonotype. This chain connects TRBV7-2 to TRBJ2-7; the D call may be TRBD1 or TRBD2 (6 bases each). The CDR3 is 16 residues long. V was pared by 1 base and J by 6 bases, with 19 bases between. The germline CDR1 and CDR2 sequences are SGHTA and FQGNSA. For the CDR3, the DNA is TGTGCCAGCAGCTTAGTTGGGGGGCGCTCCGGGGGCGAGCAGTACTTC. Residues: CASSLVGGRSGGEQYF.

This clonotype was counted at least ten times. The chain links TRBV6-6 to TRBJ2-2; weak D call: TRBD2 (6 bases). Trimming pared 6 bases from V and 6 bases from J, leaving 29 bases between. Per germline, CDR1 MNHNY and CDR2 SVGAGI (reference sequence). CDR3 length: 19 residues. CDR3 sequence reads: CASRPPEYSTGWRAGELFF. CDR3 nucleotide sequence: TGTGCCAGCAGACCCCCCGAATACTCTACGGGTTGGAGGGCCGGGGAGCTGTTTTTT.

The sample holds a few counts of this clonotype. The chain joins TRBV5-1 to TRBJ2-3, with a tentative D call TRBD2 (5 bases). With 3 bases removed from V and 2 bases from J, the gap between germline ends came to 10 bases. Germline CDR1 is SGHRS and CDR2 is YFSETQ. This CDR3 has 14 residues. This CDR3 is CASSSPDSTDTQYF. The CDR3 coding sequence is TGCGCCAGCAGCTCCCCGGACTCCACAGATACGCAGTATTTT.

V usage is TRBV7-9 and J usage is TRBJ1-1, with D possibly TRBD1 on 6 matching bases. The germline V gene encodes CDR1 SEHNR and CDR2 FQNEAQ (reference sequence). The CDR3 totals 13 residues. The ends were cut back, 0 bases at V and 7 bases at J, with 9 bases in the middle. Here the CDR3 DNA reads TGTGCCAGCAGCTTAGCGGGGGCAGGTGAAGCTTTCTTT. It is translated as CASSLAGAGEAFF.

The chain carries TRBV20-1 and TRBJ2-3; 12 bases fit TRBD2. The CDR3 runs to 16 residues. V lost 6 bases to trimming and J lost 3 bases; unmatched junction nucleotides: 10. CDR1 is DFQATT and CDR2 is SNEGSKA in the germline V gene (reference sequence). The CDR3 protein is CSAARLAGVGTDTQYF. CDR3 nucleotides: TGCAGTGCCGCCAGACTAGCGGGGGTAGGAACAGATACGCAGTATTTT.

The V gene is TRBV9, the J gene TRBJ2-3; possible D gene TRBD2, 5 bases. V lost 4 bases and J 2 bases, leaving 17 bases between the germline ends. This CDR3 region has 16 residues. Germline V gene data show CDR1 as SGDLS and CDR2 as YYNGEE. The CDR3 spells CASSHPRAIITDTQYF. CDR3 sequence (DNA): TGTGCCAGCAGCCACCCGAGGGCCATCATCACAGATACGCAGTATTTT.

This clonotype was observed many times. V and J are TRBV5-1 and TRBJ2-7; D gene unclear. V was clipped by 4 bases and J by 7 bases, with 9 bases between them. Germline V gene sequence: CDR1 SGHRS, CDR2 YFSETQ. The length of the CDR3 is 11 residues. CDR3 sequence (DNA): TGCGCCAGCAGCGTCGGTAGGGAGCAGTACTTC. Protein: CASSVGREQYF.

The sample holds many counts of this clonotype. The junction and the germline gene differ at one end; a read error may be behind it. The chain combines TRBV7-7 with TRBJ2-7; TRBD2 agrees at 7 bases. CDR1 and CDR2 from the germline V gene are SSHAT and FNYEAQ (reference sequence). This CDR3 contains 15 residues. The CDR3 sequence: CASSLGLAEGYEQYF. CDR3 nucleotides: TGTGCTAGCAGCTTAGGGCTAGCGGAGGGCTACGAGCAGTACTTC.

For this clonotype: This may be a read error, as it is one base from a much larger clone. J is TRBJ1-3 and V is TRBV20-1, with 9 bases matching TRBD1. Germline CDR1 DFQATT, CDR2 SNEGSKA (reference sequence). The V segment lost 6 bases and the J segment 1 base; nucleotides outside the gene matches: 7. This CDR3 contains 15 residues. The CDR3 bases are TGCAGTGCCGCGCTTGGGACAGGGTCTGGAAACACCATATATTTT. It yields the protein CSAALGTGSGNTIYF.

The chain employs TRBV7-2 and TRBJ1-2, with D tentatively TRBD1 (5 bases). CDR1 and CDR2 from the germline V gene are SGHTA and FQGNSA. Trimming removed 4 bases at V and 3 bases at J, with 12 bases between. CDR3 size: 14 residues. The CDR3 DNA reads TGTGCCAGCAGCTCTAGGGGCAGCTACTATGGCTACACCTTC. The encoded protein is CASSSRGSYYGYTF.

With regard to this clonotype: The junction shows a germline mismatch at one end, possibly a read error. This chain uses TRBV7-9 with TRBJ1-5; no definite D call. Germline V gene sequence: CDR1 SEHNR, CDR2 FQNEAQ (reference sequence). The CDR3 loop spans 15 amino acids. The CDR3: CASSLAVGKDQPQHF. The DNA for the CDR3 is TGTGCCAGCAGCCTAGCAGTGGGTAAGGATCAGCCCCAGCATTTT.

This clonotype was picked up a small number of times. This rearrangement joins TRBV20-1 to TRBJ2-1, with TRBD2 identical over 12 bases. The CDR3 extends over 15 amino acids. The V gene's germline CDR1 is DFQATT and CDR2 SNEGSKA (reference sequence). Unmatched junction bases numbered 4, after V lost 2 bases and J lost 5 bases. The CDR3 DNA is TGCAGTGCTAGACTCACTAGCGGGGGGAACAATGAGCAGTTCTTC. Encoded protein: CSARLTSGGNNEQFF.

This sequence joins TRBV12-3 or TRBV12-4 and TRBJ2-1; the match to TRBD2 covers 11 bases. The junction had 10 bases not matched to a gene; V was cut back by 8 bases and J by 7 bases. The CDR3 is made up of 15 amino acids. This CDR3 reads CASGNGASGRNEQFF. The CDR3 DNA reads as TGTGCCAGCGGAAATGGGGCTAGCGGGAGGAATGAGCAGTTCTTC.

This clonotype was found a few times. This rearrangement joins TRBV18 to TRBJ2-1; D is unclear. Germline CDR1 is KGHSH and CDR2 is LQKENI. The CDR3 sequence is 13 residues long. V lost 1 base and J 8 bases, leaving 9 bases between the germline ends. The CDR3 loop reads CASSPLQGDEQFF. The CDR3 DNA is TGTGCCAGCTCACCACTCCAAGGAGATGAGCAGTTCTTC. The variable domain in full, completed from reference TRBV18 and TRBJ2-1, reads NAGVMQNPRHLVRRRGQEARLRCSPMKGHSHVYWYRQLPEEGLKFMVYLQKENIIDESGMPKERFSAEFPKEGPSILRIQQVVRGDSAAYFCASSPLQGDEQFFGPGTRLTVL.

This chain joins TRBV18 and TRBJ2-5; TRBD1 or TRBD2 may be the D gene (6 bases each). The CDR3 is made up of 14 amino acids. Germline loops: CDR1 KGHSH, CDR2 LQKENI. Trimming took off 0 bases at V and 5 bases at J, with 10 bases between the two ends. The CDR3 nucleotides read TGTGCCAGCTCACCACCGGGGGGCGCGGAGACCCAGTACTTC. It codes for CASSPPGGAETQYF. The entire variable domain, with the rest obtained from reference TRBV18 and TRBJ2-5, is as follows: NAGVMQNPRHLVRRRGQEARLRCSPMKGHSHVYWYRQLPEEGLKFMVYLQKENIIDESGMPKERFSAEFPKEGPSILRIQQVVRGDSAAYFCASSPPGGAETQYFGPGTRLLVL.

The chain recombines TRBV20-1 with TRBJ2-1; D not resolved. This CDR3 is 14 amino acids long. Trimming stripped 0 bases from V and 6 bases from J, with 12 bases between. Germline CDR1 DFQATT, CDR2 SNEGSKA (reference sequence). The CDR3 DNA reads as TGCAGTGCTAGAGATGGGCAACCGCGCAATGAGCAGTTCTTC. This gives the protein CSARDGQPRNEQFF.

The sample holds many counts of this clonotype. The chain employs TRBV20-1 and TRBJ2-7; 7 bases match TRBD1. The V gene's germline CDR1 is DFQATT and CDR2 SNEGSKA (reference sequence). V lost 4 bases to trimming and J lost 6 bases; unmatched junction nucleotides: 12. The CDR3 extends over 14 amino acids. The CDR3 sequence is CSATLEDRIGEQYF. DNA for the CDR3: TGCAGTGCTACCCTGGAGGACAGGATCGGCGAGCAGTACTTC.

The chain carries TRBV20-1 and TRBJ2-3, with 8 bases matching TRBD1. This CDR3 comprises 13 residues. Trimming cost V 0 bases and J 9 bases; bases outside gene matches: 5. Germline V CDR1 and CDR2: DFQATT, SNEGSKA (reference sequence). The CDR3 is CSARDYSGGTQYF. DNA for the CDR3: TGCAGTGCTAGAGATTACTCAGGGGGCACGCAGTATTTT.

This clonotype was recorded at least ten times. The V gene is TRBV4-3, the J gene TRBJ2-7; D is possibly TRBD1 (5 bases). The CDR3 length is 18 residues. The germline CDR1 and CDR2 sequences are LGHNA and YSLEER. Trimming removed 0 bases from V and 3 bases from J, with 21 bases in between. The CDR3 region has the DNA TGCGCCAGCAGCCAAGATAAGTCCGGCCAGGGATTAGTCTACGAGCAGTACTTC. Translation: CASSQDKSGQGLVYEQYF.

This chain uses TRBV15 with TRBJ1-4; 7 positions match TRBD1. CDR1 is LNHNV, CDR2 YYDKDF, per germline (reference sequence). This CDR3 spans 15 amino acids. V trimming: 1 base; J trimming: 3 bases; junction bases outside the gene matches: 2. CDR3 DNA sequence: TGTGCCACCAGCAGAGCCGGGACAGCTAATGAAAAACTGTTTTTT. Protein sequence: CATSRAGTANEKLFF.

Many counts were recorded for this clonotype. The V and J genes are TRBV18 and TRBJ2-7, with D unresolved. The V gene's germline CDR1 is KGHSH and CDR2 LQKENI. Trimming took off 1 base at V and 5 bases at J, with 6 bases between the two ends. CDR3 length: 12 residues. CDR3 nucleotides: TGTGCCAGCTCACCACAGGGAAACGAGCAGTACTTC. Translating it yields CASSPQGNEQYF.

This clonotype was recorded only once. A much larger clone lies one base from this, so it may be a read error. This chain links TRBV6-5 with TRBJ2-7; the match to TRBD2 covers 7 bases. The V gene end was trimmed by 2 bases and the J gene end by 0 bases; junction bases not matched to a gene: 1. This CDR3 is built from 14 residues. The germline gives CDR1 MNHEY, CDR2 SVGAGI. The DNA for the CDR3 is TGTGCCAGCAGTTACACTAGCGACTCCTACGAGCAGTACTTC. It specifies CASSYTSDSYEQYF.

Many counts were recorded for this clonotype. The rearrangement joins TRBV6-6 to TRBJ1-1; 8 bases agree with TRBD1. Trimming at V came to 4 bases and at J to 5 bases, leaving 6 bases not matched to a gene. The CDR3 is 14 residues long. Germline V gene lookup returns CDR1 MNHNY and CDR2 SVGAGI (reference sequence). The CDR3 loop reads CASSSGGAGTEAFF. CDR3 sequence (DNA): TGTGCCAGCAGTTCAGGGGGCGCTGGGACTGAAGCTTTCTTT.

This clonotype has ten or more counts. The gene calls are TRBV10-3 and TRBJ2-5; TRBD2 aligns across 11 bases. The CDR3 sequence is 18 residues long. The germline CDR1 and CDR2 sequences are ENHRY and SYGVKD. The J segment lost 0 bases and the V segment lost 6 bases, leaving 12 bases of the junction unmatched. CDR3 in DNA: TGTGCCATCAGCTTCGGCGGCAAGACTAGCGGGGACCAAGAGACCCAGTACTTC. This codes for CAISFGGKTSGDQETQYF.

This clonotype was observed many times. The chain combines TRBV6-5 with TRBJ2-6; D is perhaps TRBD1 (5 bases). The length of the CDR3 is 15 residues. Germline V gene sequence: CDR1 MNHEY, CDR2 SVGAGI. V lost 5 bases to trimming and J lost 4 bases, with 12 bases between them. The CDR3 sequence: CASSRRDPGANVLTF. For the CDR3, the DNA is TGTGCCAGCAGTCGCAGGGATCCCGGGGCCAACGTCCTGACTTTC.

This clonotype was seen only a few times. The chain uses TRBV7-2 and TRBJ2-6; 14 positions agree with TRBD2. Looked up from germline, CDR1 is SGHTA and CDR2 is FQGNSA. CDR3 length: 21 amino acids. V dropped 3 bases and J dropped 3; count of bases not matched to a gene: 13. CDR3 nucleotide sequence: TGTGCCAGCAGCTTCCCCACGCCCGGGACTAGCGGGAGAGTTGGGGCCAACGTCCTGACTTTC. This gives the protein CASSFPTPGTSGRVGANVLTF.

This clonotype appeared many times. The gene calls are TRBV10-3 and TRBJ1-2, with a possible D match to TRBD1 (6 bases). The V gene lost 2 bases and the J gene lost 2 bases, with 9 bases spanning the gap. The CDR3 runs to 14 residues. Germline values: CDR1 ENHRY, CDR2 SYGVKD. This CDR3 reads CAISEGQRNYGYTF. CDR3 coding DNA: TGTGCCATCAGTGAGGGACAGAGAAACTATGGCTACACCTTC.

This sequence joins TRBV7-2 and TRBJ2-1; 12 bases map to TRBD2. Germline CDR1 is SGHTA and CDR2 is FQGNSA. J gave up 2 bases and V 5 bases, and 7 bases lay outside the gene matches. CDR3 length equals 17 residues. In DNA form, the CDR3 reads TGTGCCAGCAGCGGAAGAACTAGCGGGGGGCCCTACAATGAGCAGTTCTTC. This gives the protein CASSGRTSGGPYNEQFF.